Below are 27 T cell receptor beta chains sequenced from a single sample in a study of T cell repertoires in cytomegalovirus infection. Their specific antigens are unknown. TCRdb processed the reads anew with MiXCR; each CDR3 protein has one entry. The top ten hold roughly 15% of the sample, which has just under 500,000 distinct CDR3 sequences, more than 30% seen once. Sequences were derived from cultured PBMCs, sampled from culture after CMV antigen stimulation. The receptors were gathered from a human donor in good health (CMV status not recorded). Some clones in this sample may be carry-over from other donors' samples.

This clonotype was observed a handful of times. The chain links TRBV24-1 to TRBJ1-5; D gene uncertain. The CDR3 runs to 12 residues. Germline values: CDR1 KGHDR, CDR2 SFDVKD. V lost 4 bases to trimming and J lost 9 bases, with 9 bases between them. Written as DNA, the CDR3 is TGTGCCACCAGTGACCCCGGTGTGCCCCAGCATTTT. As protein: CATSDPGVPQHF.

The chain employs TRBV20-1 and TRBJ2-5; 9 positions match TRBD2. The CDR3 runs 14 residues. Per the germline V gene, CDR1 is DFQATT and CDR2 is SNEGSKA (reference sequence). The J segment lost 3 bases and the V segment lost 5 bases, leaving 7 bases of the junction unmatched. The DNA for the CDR3 is TGCAGTGCTGGTAGCGGGAGAGTCGAAGAGACCCAGTACTTC. Translated, it gives CSAGSGRVEETQYF.

The sample holds a few counts of this clonotype. The chain uses TRBV6-2 or TRBV6-3 and TRBJ2-1; D is perhaps TRBD2 (6 bases). CDR3 length equals 14 residues. Germline loops: CDR1 MNHEY, CDR2 SVGEGT. V lost 11 bases to trimming and J lost 7 bases, with 21 bases between them. CDR3 protein: CALWPGAKRNEQFF. The CDR3 DNA reads TGTGCCCTTTGGCCGGGAGCCAAAAGGAATGAGCAGTTCTTC.

The rearrangement links TRBV29-1 to TRBJ1-5, with unresolved D. V dropped 4 bases and J dropped 6 bases, with 13 bases sitting between them. Germline assignment: CDR1 SQVTM and CDR2 ANQGSEA. The CDR3 runs 13 residues. The CDR3 nucleotides read TGCAGCGTTGGATTGGGAGGGAGTCAGCCCCAGCATTTT. Protein sequence: CSVGLGGSQPQHF.

V gene TRBV18 combines with J gene TRBJ2-7; possibly TRBD2 for D (5 bases). Trimming removed 0 bases at V and 9 bases at J, with 18 bases between. There are 15 residues in the CDR3. Germline V gives CDR1 KGHSH, CDR2 LQKENI. In DNA, the CDR3 is TGTGCCAGCTCACCACCATTCGGACTCCGCTCCCGGCAGTACTTC. This codes for CASSPPFGLRSRQYF.

The V call is TRBV12-3 or TRBV12-4, the J call TRBJ1-4; D is unresolved. The CDR3 spans 15 residues. Between the trimmed V and J ends, which lost 5 bases and 4 bases, there was a span of 14 bases. CDR3 region: CASSPREQINEKLFF. The CDR3 nucleotides read TGTGCCAGCAGTCCTAGGGAACAGATTAATGAAAAACTGTTTTTT.

The rearrangement links TRBV29-1 to TRBJ1-3, with a tentative D call TRBD1 (6 bases). Germline assignment: CDR1 SQVTM and CDR2 ANQGSEA. Trimming took off 6 bases at V and 3 bases at J, with 18 bases between the two ends. The CDR3 spans 15 residues. CDR3 in DNA: TGCAGCGTCGAGGCCGGGGGGCGATTTGGAAACACCATATATTTT. Protein: CSVEAGGRFGNTIYF.

V is TRBV5-4 and J is TRBJ1-2; 7 bases line up with TRBD1. This CDR3 has 16 amino acids. Looked up from germline, CDR1 is SGHNT and CDR2 is YYREEE (reference sequence). V lost 5 bases to trimming and J lost 2 bases; unmatched junction nucleotides: 12. The CDR3, as DNA: TGTGCCAGCAGTACTAAGGGACAGCCCTCCAACTATGGCTACACCTTC. Protein sequence: CASSTKGQPSNYGYTF.

Many counts were recorded for this clonotype. The chain combines TRBV7-2 with TRBJ1-3; TRBD1 matches 8 bases. Germline V gene data show CDR1 as SGHTA and CDR2 as FQGNSA. This CDR3 comprises 16 residues. Germline trimming cut 4 bases from V and 2 bases from J; bases unmatched to any gene: 7. CDR3 loop: CASSSGQGRPGNTIYF. The DNA for the CDR3 is TGTGCCAGCAGCTCTGGACAGGGAAGGCCTGGAAACACCATATATTTT.

This clonotype was found a few times. The V gene is TRBV5-4, the J gene TRBJ2-1, with D perhaps TRBD1 or TRBD2 (6 bases each). Per the germline V gene, CDR1 is SGHNT and CDR2 is YYREEE (reference sequence). CDR3 length: 15 amino acids. V was shortened by 3 bases and J by 4 bases, with 14 bases between the two germline ends. The CDR3 loop reads CASSWGADGYNEQFF. In DNA form, the CDR3 reads TGTGCCAGCAGCTGGGGGGCCGACGGATACAATGAGCAGTTCTTC. Using reference TRBV5-4 and TRBJ2-1 for the parts outside the CDR3, the full variable domain is ETGVTQSPTHLIKTRGQQVTLRCSSQSGHNTVSWYQQALGQGPQFIFQYYREEENGRGNFPPRFSGLQFPNYSSELNVNALELDDSALYLCASSWGADGYNEQFFGPGTRLTVL.

This clonotype was seen a handful of times. At one end, the junction sequence differs from germline, possibly due to a read error. The rearrangement links TRBV4-3 to TRBJ2-1; possibly TRBD2 for D (7 bases). The CDR3 is 14 residues long. Germline lookup yields CDR1 LGHNA and CDR2 YSLEER. CDR3 nucleotides: TGCGCCAGCAGCCAAGGGGGGGGCTACTATGAGCAGTTCTTC. Its protein product is CASSQGGGYYEQFF.

This clonotype was seen once. The V gene is TRBV7-9, the J gene TRBJ2-3; D is unresolved. Germline V gene lookup returns CDR1 SEHNR and CDR2 FQNEAQ (reference sequence). The CDR3 runs 14 residues. V was shortened by 6 bases and J by 2 bases, with 12 bases between the two germline ends. The CDR3 DNA reads as TGTGCCAGCAGGATTGGCGTAGACACAGATACGCAGTATTTT. The encoded protein is CASRIGVDTDTQYF.

This clonotype was observed many times. The chain is built from TRBV6-5 and TRBJ2-2, with 10 bases that match TRBD2. In germline, CDR1 is MNHEY, CDR2 SVGAGI. The CDR3 covers 17 residues. The V segment lost 6 bases and the J segment 0 bases; nucleotides outside the gene matches: 7. The CDR3: CASSFTGLAANTGELFF. The CDR3 nucleotides are TGTGCCAGCAGCTTCACCGGACTAGCGGCGAACACCGGGGAGCTGTTTTTT.

As for this clonotype: It may be a read error: a sequence one base away is much more abundant. The chain recombines TRBV7-3 with TRBJ2-3; TRBD2 matches at 8 bases. V shed 4 bases, J shed 0 bases, and the junction held 3 bases outside the gene matches. The CDR3 covers 15 residues. The germline gives CDR1 SGHTA, CDR2 FQGTGA. CDR3 amino acids: CASSSSGFSTDTQYF. Here the CDR3 DNA reads TGTGCCAGCAGCTCTAGCGGGTTCAGCACAGATACGCAGTATTTT. Combining the CDR3 with reference TRBV7-3 and TRBJ2-3 gives the whole variable domain GAGVSQTPSNKVTEKGKYVELRCDPISGHTALYWYRQSLGQGPEFLIYFQGTGAADDSGLPNDRFFAVRPEGSVSTLKIQRTERGDSAVYLCASSSSGFSTDTQYFGPGTRLTVL.

This clonotype occurred a few times. The gene calls are TRBV28 and TRBJ2-5; weak D call: TRBD2 (6 bases). This CDR3 has 14 residues. Germline CDR1 MDHEN, CDR2 SYDVKM. The germline V and J ends were trimmed by 5 bases and 3 bases, with 13 bases remaining between them. CDR3 in DNA: TGTGCCAGCAGTCCAATAGGAGGGGAAGAGACCCAGTACTTC. This encodes CASSPIGGEETQYF.

This clonotype occurred a few times. The chain recombines TRBV7-6 with TRBJ1-6, with unresolved D. Trimming removed 2 bases from V and 7 bases from J, with 9 bases in between. The CDR3 runs to 14 residues. The V gene's germline CDR1 is SGHVS and CDR2 FNYEAQ. CDR3 in amino acids: CASSLSDGNSPLHF. As DNA, the CDR3 is TGTGCCAGCAGCTTATCGGACGGAAATTCACCCCTCCACTTT.

The chain has TRBV11-3 and TRBJ2-1, with 7 bases fitting TRBD2. Looked up from germline, CDR1 is SGHNT and CDR2 is YENEEA. The CDR3 runs to 15 residues. V was clipped by 1 base and J by 5 bases; unmatched bases: 5. In nucleotides, the CDR3 is TGTGCCAGCAGCTTAGGCGGGAGCTTGCACAATGAGCAGTTCTTC. Amino acid sequence: CASSLGGSLHNEQFF.

The chain links TRBV4-3 to TRBJ1-2, with D perhaps matching TRBD1 (5 bases). The germline gives CDR1 LGHNA, CDR2 YSLEER. V dropped 0 bases and J dropped 4 bases, with 12 bases sitting between them. The CDR3 totals 15 residues. As DNA, the CDR3 is TGCGCCAGCAGCCAAGACTTCATGCAGGGCTATGGCTACACCTTC. The encoded protein is CASSQDFMQGYGYTF.

This chain connects TRBV19 to TRBJ2-7, with TRBD2 matching 7 bases. Germline CDR1 LNHDA, CDR2 SQIVND (reference sequence). The CDR3 has 15 residues. Germline trimming cut 3 bases from V and 7 bases from J; bases unmatched to any gene: 12. This CDR3 is CASSMDLAALSEQYF. DNA of the CDR3: TGTGCCAGTAGTATGGACCTAGCGGCCCTCTCGGAGCAGTACTTC.

The gene calls are TRBV2 and TRBJ2-7, with a weak D call TRBD2 (5 bases). The CDR3 is 12 amino acids. Germline lookup yields CDR1 SNHLY and CDR2 FYNNEI. Trimming removed 6 bases at V and 6 bases at J, with 12 bases between. The CDR3 spells CASRTEAPEQYF. The CDR3 bases are TGTGCCAGCAGGACGGAGGCACCCGAGCAGTACTTC.

This clonotype was recorded a few times. The V call is TRBV6-2 or TRBV6-3, the J call TRBJ2-5, with 7 nucleotides matching TRBD2. V trimming: 4 bases; J trimming: 0 bases; junction bases outside the gene matches: 8. The CDR3 length is 16 residues. Germline CDR1 is MNHEY and CDR2 is SVGEGT. CDR3 residues: CASSSALAEYQETQYF. CDR3 coding DNA: TGTGCCAGCAGTTCAGCGCTAGCGGAGTACCAAGAGACCCAGTACTTC.

The chain employs TRBV7-6 and TRBJ2-1; 10 nucleotides align to TRBD2. Trimming cost V 5 bases and J 9 bases; bases outside gene matches: 10. Germline V gives CDR1 SGHVS, CDR2 FNYEAQ. The CDR3 loop spans 15 amino acids. CDR3 nucleotides: TGTGCCAGCAGCCGGCGTCTAGCGGGAGAGAGTGAGCAGTTCTTC. Its translation: CASSRRLAGESEQFF.

This clonotype was detected a few times. The chain links TRBV29-1 to TRBJ1-5; D remains unclear. CDR1 SQVTM and CDR2 ANQGSEA come from the germline V gene. This CDR3 comprises 12 residues. V was clipped by 5 bases and J by 0 bases, with 5 bases between them. The CDR3 reads CSVWSSNQPQHF. CDR3 in DNA: TGCAGCGTTTGGAGTAGCAATCAGCCCCAGCATTTT.

This chain uses TRBV6-2 or TRBV6-3 with TRBJ1-2, with a tentative D call TRBD1 (5 bases). CDR1 and CDR2 (germline): MNHEY, SVGEGT. Between the trimmed V and J ends, which lost 8 bases and 8 bases, there was a span of 15 bases. The CDR3 loop spans 12 amino acids. CDR3 loop: CASALGVDGYTF. The CDR3 bases are TGTGCCAGCGCGTTGGGGGTTGACGGCTACACCTTC.

This clonotype was counted between two and nine times. The chain is built from TRBV4-1 and TRBJ2-1, with 13 bases fitting TRBD2. The ends lost 2 bases at V and 8 bases at J; junction bases unmatched: 9. CDR3 size: 17 residues. Germline CDR1 reads MGHRA; CDR2 reads YSYEKL. The CDR3 loop reads CASSQSRTSGRAHEQFF. CDR3 nucleotides: TGCGCCAGCAGCCAATCTCGAACTAGCGGGAGGGCGCATGAGCAGTTCTTC.

This clonotype showed up just a few times. The chain is built from TRBV6-2 or TRBV6-3 and TRBJ2-1; 11 bases match TRBD2. The CDR3 extends over 16 amino acids. CDR1 and CDR2 (germline): MNHEY, SVGEGT. Unmatched junction bases numbered 10, after V lost 5 bases and J lost 7 bases. Here the CDR3 DNA reads TGTGCCAGCAGTGGAGTAGCGGGAGGGCCTAGAAATGAGCAGTTCTTC. Its translation is CASSGVAGGPRNEQFF.

This clonotype was seen more than once but under ten times. The chain combines TRBV12-3 or TRBV12-4 with TRBJ1-1, with D maybe TRBD1 (6 bases). Trimming stripped 11 bases from V and 3 bases from J, with 22 bases between. This CDR3 is 15 amino acids long. Here the CDR3 DNA reads TGTGCCTCTCTGATGGGGACAATCCCTTACACTGAAGCTTTCTTT. Translated, it gives CASLMGTIPYTEAFF.